This T cell receptor (beta chain) was sequenced for a study of patients and donors after allogeneic stem cell transplantation. This clonotype appeared a few times. The CDR3 loop spans 14 amino acids. From germline, CDR1 is GTSNPN and CDR2 SVGIG (reference sequence). Trimming cost V 8 bases and J 2 bases, with 13 bases left between them. Via MiXCR, TCRdb re-called the RT-PCR reads, giving one row per CDR3 protein. Of 150,000 to 200,000 distinct CDR3 sequences in the sample, approximately 25% are singletons; the top ten hold roughly a quarter. The source material was blood, either unsorted or a sorted T cell fraction (not recorded which). The chain is built from TRBV30 and TRBJ1-6; D is unresolved. This TCR derives from a human donor who was either an allogeneic HSCT recipient or a stem cell or donor lymphocyte infusion donor (not recorded which). It is not recorded whose cells these are; they may come from a transplant donor. The chain's CDR3 is CAARKAPYNSPLHF. The DNA of the CDR3 is TGTGCCGCCAGAAAAGCGCCCTATAATTCACCCCTCCACTTT.